The clone carrying this T cell receptor (beta chain) was seen only a few times. This sample was included in a study of spatial heterogeneity in lung cancer. All TCR cDNA molecules were individually tagged with a unique molecular identifier. TCRdb called the 5' RACE reads again in MiXCR, with one record for every CDR3 protein. The data contain 95,000 to 130,000 distinct CDR3 sequences, 10% to 15% of them singletons. The time point is: blood at routine non-recurrence follow-up after resection. In each case, whole RNA from tumor, nontumor lung or frozen PBMC was sequenced unsorted. The germline V gene has CDR1 SGHRS and CDR2 YFSETQ. Trimming cost V 3 bases and J 0 bases, with 6 bases left between them. CDR3 length equals 13 residues.

The sequence came from a male donor with early-stage non-small cell lung cancer. The J gene is TRBJ2-5, the V gene TRBV5-1; no clear D gene. The sample here was PBMCs, taken at follow-up. The CDR3 sequence is CASSSEYQETQYF. Written as DNA, the CDR3 is TGCGCCAGCAGCTCTGAGTACCAAGAGACCCAGTACTTC.